These 3 T cell receptor beta chains share one sample of origin, sequenced in a study of T cells in Graves' hyperthyroidism and ophthalmopathy. Amplification targeted TCR beta CDR3 regions from RNA transcripts. The HTBI set primed first-round TCR CDR3 RT-PCR. TCRdb processed the multiplex PCR reads anew with MiXCR; each CDR3 protein has one entry. Of around 450,000 distinct CDR3 sequences in the sample, roughly 15% were seen once. The sample was blood. Receptors were obtained from a woman between 18 and 29 years old with Graves' hyperthyroidism.

This clonotype was detected ten times or more. This chain connects TRBV12-3 or TRBV12-4 to TRBJ2-7; TRBD1 might be the D (5 bases). The CDR3 has 14 amino acids. Trimming removed 2 bases at V and 7 bases at J, with 15 bases between. CDR3 sequence reads: CASSLRQGFGEQYF. As DNA, the CDR3 is TGTGCCAGCAGTTTACGGCAGGGCTTTGGTGAGCAGTACTTC.

This clonotype came up many times. V is TRBV18 and J is TRBJ2-5, with 7 bases fitting TRBD2. In germline, CDR1 is KGHSH, CDR2 LQKENI. The length of the CDR3 is 14 residues. After removal of 3 bases from V and 4 bases from J, the junction contained 5 bases not matched to a gene. In DNA, the CDR3 is TGTGCCAGCTCACCGGGAGGGAGAGGAGAGACCCAGTACTTC. Translation: CASSPGGRGETQYF. The complete variable domain, with remaining parts taken from reference TRBV18 and TRBJ2-5, reads NAGVMQNPRHLVRRRGQEARLRCSPMKGHSHVYWYRQLPEEGLKFMVYLQKENIIDESGMPKERFSAEFPKEGPSILRIQQVVRGDSAAYFCASSPGGRGETQYFGPGTRLLVL.

There are many counts of this clonotype. The V and J genes are TRBV3-1 and TRBJ2-7; D remains unclear. V lost 1 base and J lost 5, with 3 bases in between. The CDR3 consists of 11 residues. Germline CDR1 and CDR2: LGHDT and YNNKEL (reference sequence). The CDR3 coding sequence is TGTGCCAGCAGCCAAGTCCACGAGCAGTACTTC. Translating it yields CASSQVHEQYF.